Listed below are T cell receptor beta chains from one sample, sequenced in a study of vaccination and CD4 T cells after COVID-19. TCRdb independently ran MiXCR on the PCR reads; one entry per CDR3 protein. The repertoire consists of about 20,000 distinct CDR3 sequences, with over 40% occurring once and the leading ten covering around 10%. For these TCRs, the target antigens are not known. What was sequenced was CD4+ T cells from blood, cultured in vitro. The receptors were sampled from a human donor who had recovered from COVID-19. Both conserved end residues are trimmed from each CDR3. Each record gives: J gene, V gene, CDR3 protein.

j_call: TRBJ1-2
v_call: TRBV10-1
cdr3_aa: ASSEGTGRNNYGYT

j_call: TRBJ1-1
v_call: TRBV28
cdr3_aa: ASRTFSGGTEAF

j_call: TRBJ2-5
v_call: TRBV6-2/TRBV6-3
cdr3_aa: ASSYHPAPQTQY

j_call: TRBJ2-2
v_call: TRBV6-5
cdr3_aa: ASSYSRAGANTGELF

j_call: TRBJ2-1
v_call: TRBV5-4
cdr3_aa: ASSLSASGAYNEQF

j_call: TRBJ2-2
v_call: TRBV19
cdr3_aa: ASRPKTSGRTGELF

j_call: TRBJ2-3
v_call: TRBV15
cdr3_aa: ATNRDRGADTQY

j_call: TRBJ2-2
v_call: TRBV24-1
cdr3_aa: ATSDFAKTGELF

j_call: TRBJ2-7
v_call: TRBV7-2
cdr3_aa: ASSLVGVAGPYEQY

j_call: TRBJ2-5
v_call: TRBV11-3
cdr3_aa: ASSLGGTGGETQY

j_call: TRBJ2-3
v_call: TRBV11-2
cdr3_aa: ASSTRTGRTDTQY

j_call: TRBJ2-2
v_call: TRBV7-9
cdr3_aa: ASTGAANTGELF

j_call: TRBJ2-6
v_call: TRBV19
cdr3_aa: ASRTSGGGGANVLT

j_call: TRBJ2-3
v_call: TRBV6-1
cdr3_aa: ASTRASQSADTQY

j_call: TRBJ2-7
v_call: TRBV2
cdr3_aa: ASGRTGSSYEQY

j_call: TRBJ2-7
v_call: TRBV7-2
cdr3_aa: ASSPQTSGSLYEQY

j_call: TRBJ1-4
v_call: TRBV7-3
cdr3_aa: ASSPGQGEKLF

j_call: TRBJ2-6
v_call: TRBV10-3
cdr3_aa: AISVTGGASGANVLT

j_call: TRBJ2-5
v_call: TRBV11-2
cdr3_aa: ASSLTRTDKETQY

j_call: TRBJ1-2
v_call: TRBV7-2
cdr3_aa: ASSLHSPYGYT